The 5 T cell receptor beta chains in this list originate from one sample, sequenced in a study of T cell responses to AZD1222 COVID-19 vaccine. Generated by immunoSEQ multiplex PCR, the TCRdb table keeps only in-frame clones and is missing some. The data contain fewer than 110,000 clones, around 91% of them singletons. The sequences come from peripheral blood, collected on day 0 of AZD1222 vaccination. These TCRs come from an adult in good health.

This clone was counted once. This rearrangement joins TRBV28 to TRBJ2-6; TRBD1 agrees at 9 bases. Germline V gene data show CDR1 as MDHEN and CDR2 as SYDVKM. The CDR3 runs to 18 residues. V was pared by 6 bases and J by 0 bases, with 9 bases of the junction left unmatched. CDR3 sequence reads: CASRRGDRAYSGANVLTF. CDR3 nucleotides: TGTGCCAGCAGGCGTGGGGACAGGGCCTACTCTGGGGCCAACGTCCTGACTTTC. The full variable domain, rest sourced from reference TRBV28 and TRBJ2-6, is DVKVTQSSRYLVKRTGEKVFLECVQDMDHENMFWYRQDPGLGLRLIYFSYDVKMKEKGDIPEGYSVSREKKERFSLILESASTNQTSMYLCASRRGDRAYSGANVLTFGAGSRLTVL.

The CDR3 DNA reads as TGCGCCAGCAGCTTGGCGGGAGTACAGGGGAATGAGCAGTTCTTC. Protein sequence: CASSLAGVQGNEQFF. The J gene is TRBJ2-1, the V gene TRBV5-1; possible D gene TRBD1, 7 bases. This CDR3 is built from 15 residues. V was clipped by 0 bases and J by 7 bases, with 14 bases between them. Germline V gene lookup returns CDR1 SGHRS and CDR2 YFSETQ.

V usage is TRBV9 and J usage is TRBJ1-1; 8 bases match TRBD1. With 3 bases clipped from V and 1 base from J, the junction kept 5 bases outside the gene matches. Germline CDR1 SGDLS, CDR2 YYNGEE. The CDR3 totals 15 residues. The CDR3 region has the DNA TGTGCCAGCAGCGCCCAGGGGGCCGGGAACACTGAAGCTTTCTTT. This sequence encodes CASSAQGAGNTEAFF.

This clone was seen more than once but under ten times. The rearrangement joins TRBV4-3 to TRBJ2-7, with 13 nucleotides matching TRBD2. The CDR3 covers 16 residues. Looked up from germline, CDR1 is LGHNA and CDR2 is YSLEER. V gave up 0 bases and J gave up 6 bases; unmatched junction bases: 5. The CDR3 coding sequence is TGCGCCAGCAGCCAAGATGGAACTAGCGGGAGGGGCGAGCAGTACTTC. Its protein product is CASSQDGTSGRGEQYF.

The CDR3 is CAWSVVSGAAGGQETQYF. The CDR3 DNA sequence: TGTGCCTGGAGTGTAGTCTCGGGTGCGGCGGGAGGCCAAGAGACCCAGTACTTC. The V call is TRBV30, the J call TRBJ2-5; 8 bases map to TRBD2. V lost 0 bases, J lost 1 base, and 13 bases stayed unmatched. CDR1 and CDR2 (germline): GTSNPN, SVGIG (reference sequence). The CDR3 spans 18 residues.